This T cell receptor (beta chain) came from a study of blood T cell repertoires in COVID-19. There are 16 residues in the CDR3. V shed 11 bases and J shed 0 bases, with 22 bases lying between them. Per germline, CDR1 LNHDA and CDR2 SQIVND (reference sequence). The repertoire was sequenced with immunoSEQ multiplex PCR; TCRdb's copy has only in-frame clones and lacks some. The data hold 120,000 to 150,000 clones, with around 84% observed a single time. The TCR was taken from a woman in her sixties with acute or convalescent COVID-19. Sample: peripheral blood. The chain couples TRBV19 to TRBJ1-1; TRBD1 might be the D (6 bases). The CDR3, as DNA: TGTGCCTCTTTGGGGCGGGGGCCAGGAATGAACACTGAAGCTTTCTTT. It codes for CASLGRGPGMNTEAFF. Full variable domain (missing parts from reference TRBV19 and TRBJ1-1): DGGITQSPKYLFRKEGQNVTLSCEQNLNHDAMYWYRQDPGQGLRLIYYSQIVNDFQKGDIAEGYSVSREKKESFPLTVTSAQKNPTAFYLCASLGRGPGMNTEAFFGQGTRLTVV.